This TCR beta chain came from a study of cytomegalovirus exposure and HLA in healthy donors. Trimming cost V 4 bases and J 8 bases, with 18 bases left between them. Per the germline V gene, CDR1 is ENHRY and CDR2 is SYGVKD. The CDR3 spans 14 residues. The PCR ran on 60 Vbeta and 13 Jbeta primers. Only in-frame clones appear in the TCRdb table, and some are missing; sequencing was by immunoSEQ multiplex PCR. The table has a few hundred thousand clones, around 80% seen once. The V and J genes are TRBV10-3 and TRBJ2-7, with a tentative D call TRBD2 (5 bases). Sample: PBMCs. This TCR came from a girl aged 2-10 years in good health and CMV-seronegative. CDR3 amino acids: CAISVGDAGRKQYF. The CDR3 nucleotides are TGTGCCATCAGTGTGGGAGACGCCGGCCGAAAGCAGTACTTC.